Below, 25 T cell receptor beta chains from the same sample are listed, as sequenced in a study of CD8+ T cells in alopecia areata. RNA extraction was followed by reverse transcription into cDNA, which acted as the sequencing template. The data were produced by immunoSEQ multiplex PCR, yet TCRdb's version contains in-frame clones alone and is incomplete. The table has approximately 200,000 clones, 60% seen once. Documented treatment: oral pan-JAK inhibitor, 5-10 mg twice daily. Sequencing used CD4+ T cells sorted from blood, obtained at week 4, from a patient treated with tofacitinib. The origin of the receptors is a human donor with alopecia areata.

This chain connects TRBV20-1 to TRBJ1-1, with a tentative D call TRBD1 (5 bases). The CDR3 loop spans 11 amino acids. Germline V lookup: CDR1 DFQATT, CDR2 SNEGSKA (reference sequence). The germline V and J ends were trimmed by 3 bases and 8 bases, with 10 bases remaining between them. The CDR3 here is CSASPPGEAFF. CDR3 coding DNA: TGCAGTGCTAGTCCCCCAGGGGAAGCTTTCTTT.

This chain connects TRBV23-1 to TRBJ1-4; 9 bases agree with TRBD1. TRBV23-1 is placed among ORFs of uncertain function. The CDR3 has 11 amino acids. The CDR3 DNA is TGCGCAGGACAGGGGAACGAAAAACTGTTTTTT. Its translation: CAGQGNEKLFF.

The chain recombines TRBV30 with TRBJ1-1; D is uncertain. Germline V gene sequence: CDR1 GTSNPN, CDR2 SVGIG (reference sequence). The length of the CDR3 is 13 residues. V gave up 6 bases and J gave up 4 bases, with 15 bases separating them. For the CDR3, the DNA is TGTGCCTGCCAGAGACCGTGGGCCACTGAAGCTTTCTTT. As protein: CACQRPWATEAFF.

This chain connects TRBV4-3 to TRBJ2-1; the match to TRBD1 covers 7 bases. Germline loops: CDR1 LGHNA, CDR2 YSLEER. The CDR3 is made up of 14 amino acids. J lost 13 bases, V lost 1 base, and 10 bases had no gene match. The CDR3 DNA sequence: TGCGCCAGCAGCCAAGGAGGGACAGCTGCCTCTCAGTTCTTC. This codes for CASSQGGTAASQFF.

The chain recombines TRBV7-2 with TRBJ1-2; D gene uncertain. Germline CDR1 SGHTA, CDR2 FQGNSA. The CDR3 length is 16 residues. V shed 0 bases and J shed 3 bases, with 14 bases lying between them. CDR3 amino acids: CASSLASGVRHYGYTF. DNA of the CDR3: TGTGCCAGCAGCTTAGCTTCCGGGGTCCGACACTATGGCTACACCTTC.

This clone was seen a handful of times. This chain links TRBV2 with TRBJ2-3; tentative D call: TRBD2 (5 bases). Germline CDR1 SNHLY, CDR2 FYNNEI. This CDR3 region has 15 residues. V lost 6 bases to trimming and J lost 0 bases, with 13 bases between them. The CDR3 sequence: CASSRRTGSTDTQYF. In DNA form, the CDR3 reads TGTGCCAGCAGCAGAAGGACGGGGAGCACAGATACGCAGTATTTT.

The chain has TRBV19 and TRBJ2-5, with 7 bases that match TRBD1. This CDR3 has 15 residues. The V and J ends lost 7 bases and 3 bases, in that order; junction bases with no gene match: 11. The germline V gene encodes CDR1 LNHDA and CDR2 SQIVND (reference sequence). In nucleotides, the CDR3 is TGTGCCAGTAACGGGAACGCAGGGGGTAAAGAGACCCAGTACTTC. Translating gives CASNGNAGGKETQYF.

CDR3 loop: CASSREGQGLYEQYF. CDR3 nucleotide sequence: TGTGCCAGCAGCCGAGAAGGACAGGGTTTGTACGAGCAGTACTTC. The gene calls are TRBV4-2 and TRBJ2-7; 8 bases fit TRBD1. CDR3 size: 15 residues. CDR1 LGHNA and CDR2 YNFKEQ come from the germline V gene. The V gene end was trimmed by 4 bases and the J gene end by 4 bases; junction bases not matched to a gene: 9.

In its sample, this clone was seen a few times. V and J are TRBV6-5 and TRBJ2-7; D unresolved. Germline V gives CDR1 MNHEY, CDR2 SVGAGI. Trimming took off 1 base at V and 3 bases at J, with 13 bases between the two ends. The CDR3 has 15 amino acids. The CDR3 loop reads CASSYYPGGGYEQYF. DNA for the CDR3: TGTGCCAGCAGTTACTATCCAGGCGGTGGCTACGAGCAGTACTTC.

The chain couples TRBV6-6 to TRBJ2-7, with 8 bases aligning to TRBD1. J gave up 7 bases and V 4 bases, and 9 bases lay outside the gene matches. Per germline, CDR1 MNHNY and CDR2 SVGAGI (reference sequence). This CDR3 is built from 14 residues. The CDR3 reads CASSLRTGRIEQYF. For the CDR3, the DNA is TGTGCCAGCAGTTTGCGGACAGGGCGGATAGAGCAGTACTTC.

The rearrangement uses TRBV29-1 and TRBJ1-4; D uncertain. V was pared by 3 bases and J by 7 bases, with 9 bases between. Per germline, CDR1 SQVTM and CDR2 ANQGSEA. This CDR3 spans 12 amino acids. This CDR3 is CSVDAGSEKLFF. The DNA of the CDR3 is TGCAGCGTTGACGCGGGGAGTGAAAAACTGTTTTTT.

The V gene is TRBV5-1, the J gene TRBJ1-1; 10 bases agree with TRBD1. The CDR3 extends over 16 amino acids. CDR1 SGHRS and CDR2 YFSETQ come from the germline V gene. After removal of 4 bases from V and 2 bases from J, the junction contained 8 bases not matched to a gene. CDR3 residues: CASSLRTGGDNTEAFF. CDR3 sequence (DNA): TGCGCCAGCAGCCTACGGACAGGGGGGGATAACACTGAAGCTTTCTTT.

The chain uses TRBV9 and TRBJ2-5; tentatively, D is TRBD1 (5 bases). Deletions cut 0 bases from V and 4 bases from J, with 16 bases between. The CDR3 extends over 16 amino acids. Germline CDR1 SGDLS, CDR2 YYNGEE. CDR3 region: CASSVEGSTAGETQYF. In DNA form, the CDR3 reads TGTGCCAGCAGCGTAGAGGGGTCGACAGCAGGAGAGACCCAGTACTTC.

The chain couples TRBV29-1 to TRBJ2-5; D remains unclear. The CDR3 is 12 residues long. V lost 4 bases, J lost 2 bases, and 8 bases lay in between. Germline loops: CDR1 SQVTM, CDR2 ANQGSEA. The chain's CDR3 is CSVVRAQETQYF. CDR3 sequence (DNA): TGCAGCGTTGTAAGGGCACAAGAGACCCAGTACTTC.

V gene TRBV29-1 combines with J gene TRBJ1-2, with a tentative D call TRBD1 (5 bases). The V gene's germline CDR1 is SQVTM and CDR2 ANQGSEA. Trimming removed 1 base at V and 6 bases at J, with 15 bases between. This CDR3 region has 14 residues. In DNA form, the CDR3 reads TGCAGCGTTGAAGGCCCAAGGGGTTCCCATGGCTACACCTTC. Protein product: CSVEGPRGSHGYTF. The full variable domain, its missing parts supplied by reference TRBV29-1 and TRBJ1-2, is SAVISQKPSRDICQRGTSLTIQCQVDSQVTMMFWYRQQPGQSLTLIATANQGSEATYESGFVIDKFPISRPNLTFSTLTVSNMSPEDSSIYLCSVEGPRGSHGYTFGSGTRLTVV.

This chain uses TRBV2 with TRBJ1-1; D not certain. This CDR3 spans 11 amino acids. Trimming stripped 3 bases from V and 7 bases from J, with 6 bases between. Germline V gene lookup returns CDR1 SNHLY and CDR2 FYNNEI. As DNA, the CDR3 is TGTGCCAGCAGTGAGCCCGGTGAAGCTTTCTTT. Its translation: CASSEPGEAFF. Using reference TRBV2 and TRBJ1-1 for the parts outside the CDR3, the full variable domain is EPEVTQTPSHQVTQMGQEVILRCVPISNHLYFYWYRQILGQKVEFLVSFYNNEISEKSEIFDDQFSVERPDGSNFTLKIRSTKLEDSAMYFCASSEPGEAFFGQGTRLTVV.

The V call is TRBV4-3, the J call TRBJ2-7, with 8 nucleotides matching TRBD1. V trimming: 1 base; J trimming: 4 bases; junction bases outside the gene matches: 9. This CDR3 comprises 16 residues. Germline CDR1 and CDR2: LGHNA and YSLEER. This chain's CDR3 is CASSQAYRQGIYEQYF. DNA for the CDR3: TGCGCCAGCAGCCAAGCGTACCGACAGGGGATATACGAGCAGTACTTC.

The chain carries TRBV7-2 and TRBJ1-5; D is unclear. CDR3 length: 14 amino acids. V gave up 5 bases and J gave up 1 base, with 9 bases separating them. CDR1 SGHTA and CDR2 FQGNSA come from the germline V gene. The CDR3 coding sequence is TGTGCCAGCAGCCCGTTGGACAGCAATCAGCCCCAGCATTTT. Translated: CASSPLDSNQPQHF.

This clone was recorded once. The J gene is TRBJ2-7, the V gene TRBV9; the match to TRBD1 covers 8 bases. CDR3 length: 15 amino acids. Germline CDR1 SGDLS, CDR2 YYNGEE. V lost 4 bases, J lost 1 base, and 7 bases stayed unmatched. CDR3 DNA sequence: TGTGCCAGCAGCCCCAGACAGGGGTCTTCCTACGAGCAGTACTTC. Protein sequence: CASSPRQGSSYEQYF. The variable domain in full, with the rest retrieved from reference TRBV9 and TRBJ2-7, is DSGVTQTPKHLITATGQRVTLRCSPRSGDLSVYWYQQSLDQGLQFLIQYYNGEERAKGNILERFSAQQFPDLHSELNLSSLELGDSALYFCASSPRQGSSYEQYFGPGTRLTVT.

This clone was detected only a few times. An end of the junction differs from the germline gene, which may be a read error. The CDR3 nucleotides are TGTGCTAGCAGCTTAGATGTAGGATTAAGCTCCTACAATGAGCAGTTCTTC. Protein product: CASSLDVGLSSYNEQFF. The chain uses TRBV7-7 and TRBJ2-1; D unresolved. CDR3 length: 17 amino acids. Germline assignment: CDR1 SSHAT and CDR2 FNYEAQ (reference sequence).

This sequence joins TRBV5-1 and TRBJ1-2; D unresolved. The ends were cut back, 0 bases at V and 4 bases at J, with 13 bases in the middle. The CDR3 extends over 15 amino acids. CDR1 SGHRS and CDR2 YFSETQ come from the germline V gene. Written as DNA, the CDR3 is TGCGCCAGCAGCTTGGAGGCAGGCCGCTCCTATGGCTACACCTTC. As protein: CASSLEAGRSYGYTF.

The rearrangement uses TRBV9 and TRBJ2-2; TRBD1 might be the D (7 bases). V gave up 0 bases and J gave up 5 bases, with 17 bases separating them. Germline V gives CDR1 SGDLS, CDR2 YYNGEE. This CDR3 comprises 17 residues. In DNA, the CDR3 is TGTGCCAGCAGCGTAGCCGGAGGGGGCGCGAGAACCGGGGAGCTGTTTTTT. This sequence encodes CASSVAGGGARTGELFF.

This chain joins TRBV30 and TRBJ1-6; 7 bases are shared with TRBD1. The germline gives CDR1 GTSNPN, CDR2 SVGIG (reference sequence). V gave up 3 bases and J gave up 9 bases; unmatched junction bases: 8. CDR3 length equals 14 residues. The CDR3 nucleotides read TGTGCCTGGAGGAGGGACACAGGGGCTTCACCCCTCCACTTT. The encoded protein is CAWRRDTGASPLHF. The full variable domain, in which reference TRBV30 and TRBJ1-6 provide the parts outside the CDR3, is SQTIHQWPATLVQPVGSPLSLECTVEGTSNPNLYWYRQAAGRGLQLLFYSVGIGQISSEVPQNLSASRPQDRQFILSSKKLLLSDSGFYLCAWRRDTGASPLHFGNGTRLTVT.

This clone was seen a handful of times. The gene calls are TRBV4-1 and TRBJ1-2; 9 bases match TRBD1. This CDR3 has 14 amino acids. Germline assignment: CDR1 MGHRA and CDR2 YSYEKL. V shed 1 base, J shed 5 bases, and the junction held 2 bases outside the gene matches. DNA of the CDR3: TGCGCCAGCAGCCAAGGGGACAGGGCGTATGGCTACACCTTC. This sequence encodes CASSQGDRAYGYTF.

This clone was detected only a few times. V and J are TRBV29-1 and TRBJ2-2, with 8 bases fitting TRBD1. The V gene end was trimmed by 6 bases and the J gene end by 5 bases; junction bases not matched to a gene: 8. The germline gives CDR1 SQVTM, CDR2 ANQGSEA. The CDR3 loop spans 14 amino acids. This CDR3 is CSVEDRDRTGELFF. CDR3 in DNA: TGCAGCGTAGAGGACAGGGATCGGACCGGGGAGCTGTTTTTT.